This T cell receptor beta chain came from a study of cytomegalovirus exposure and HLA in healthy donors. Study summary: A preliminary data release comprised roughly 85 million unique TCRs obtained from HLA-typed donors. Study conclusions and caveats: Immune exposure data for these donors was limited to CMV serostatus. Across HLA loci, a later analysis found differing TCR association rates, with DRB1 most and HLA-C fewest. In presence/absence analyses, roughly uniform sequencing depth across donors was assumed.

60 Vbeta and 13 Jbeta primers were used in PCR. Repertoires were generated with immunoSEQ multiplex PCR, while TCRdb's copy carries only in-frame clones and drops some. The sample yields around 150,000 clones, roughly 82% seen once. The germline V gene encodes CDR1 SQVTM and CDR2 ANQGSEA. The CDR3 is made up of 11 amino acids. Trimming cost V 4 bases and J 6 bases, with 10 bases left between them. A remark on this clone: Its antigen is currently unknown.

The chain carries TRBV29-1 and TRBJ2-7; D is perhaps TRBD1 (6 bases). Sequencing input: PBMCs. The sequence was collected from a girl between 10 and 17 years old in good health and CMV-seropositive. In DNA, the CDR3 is TGCAGCGTTGGCAGGGGAAGCGAGCAGTACTTC. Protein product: CSVGRGSEQYF.